This TCR beta chain was recorded in a study of blood T cells in healthy people across ages. Study findings and constraints: With age, beta diversity per million T cells declined roughly linearly, significantly by 30 to 40.

Germline V gene sequence: CDR1 DFQATT, CDR2 SNEGSKA (reference sequence). The V end lost 0 bases, the J end lost 11 bases, and 12 bases lay between the germline ends. The length of the CDR3 is 12 residues. The authors ran a second PCR of 7 to 11 cycles using a sample-barcoded 5' primer and a J-beta primer mix. MiXCR, applied by TCRdb to the 5' RACE reads, yields one record per CDR3 protein. The data contain 1,800,000 or so distinct CDR3 sequences, more than 35% of them singletons. Note on this clonotype: Its antigen is not identified.

The rearrangement links TRBV20-1 to TRBJ2-3; no firm D call. The sequenced material came from blood. This clonotype originated in a human donor in good health. CDR3 nucleotide sequence: TGCAGTGCTAGAGATGATCTAATGGTGCAGTATTTT. Protein: CSARDDLMVQYF.